The 2 T cell receptor beta chains listed next were all sequenced from one sample in a study of T cells of healthy individuals. TCRdb re-called the 5' RACE reads through MiXCR, storing one row per CDR3 protein. The table shows 60,000 to 80,000 distinct CDR3 sequences, with around 16% occurring only once. The receptors stem from a human donor in good health.

This clonotype appeared a few times. V and J are TRBV4-2 and TRBJ2-3, with TRBD1 matching 9 bases. CDR1 and CDR2 from the germline V gene are LGHNA and YNFKEQ. The CDR3 extends over 15 amino acids. V dropped 1 base and J dropped 4; count of bases not matched to a gene: 3. Written as DNA, the CDR3 is TGTGCCAGCAGCCAAGGGACAGGGGTTCCAGATACGCAGTATTTT. It translates to CASSQGTGVPDTQYF.

This clonotype was picked up a small number of times. This sequence joins TRBV7-2 and TRBJ1-5, with 7 bases aligning to TRBD1. This CDR3 comprises 14 residues. The germline V gene has CDR1 SGHTA and CDR2 FQGNSA. Trimming at V came to 4 bases and at J to 6 bases, leaving 6 bases not matched to a gene. CDR3 loop: CASSSLQGTQPQHF. CDR3 DNA sequence: TGTGCCAGCAGCTCCCTACAGGGGACTCAGCCCCAGCATTTT.